This is a list of T cell receptor beta chains from one sample in a study of T cells in Graves' hyperthyroidism and ophthalmopathy. Each CDR3 protein gets one entry after TCRdb re-called the multiplex PCR reads with MiXCR. The table has hundreds of thousands of distinct CDR3 sequences, more than 11% seen once; the top ten hold 4.5% to 6%. Input material: blood. Receptors originate from a woman in her thirties with Graves' hyperthyroidism that later progressed to Graves' ophthalmopathy. CDR3s include the opening cysteine and the closing phenylalanine or tryptophan.

v_gene,j_gene,CDR3aa
TRBV19,TRBJ2-7,CASSERSSYEQYF
TRBV6-1,TRBJ1-5,CASSETLFRQGANQPQHF
TRBV18,TRBJ2-6,CASSIPGTGVTGANVLTF
TRBV9,TRBJ2-3,CASSVMGTVVTDTQYF
TRBV2,TRBJ1-1,CASSVEGRSTEAFF
TRBV28,TRBJ1-1,CASKGAGGETEAFF
TRBV6-1,TRBJ2-1,CASSERTSYNEQFF
TRBV4-1,TRBJ1-2,CASSQGLGQGYGYTF
TRBV12-3/TRBV12-4,TRBJ2-7,CASRLGGPGEQYF
TRBV5-1,TRBJ2-7,CASSFGQSLDEQYF
TRBV7-2,TRBJ2-7,CASSSPGMGTYEQYF
TRBV20-1,TRBJ2-3,CSASKQGKTGTQYF